This T cell receptor beta chain was documented in a study of cytomegalovirus exposure and HLA in healthy donors. Overall study results and limits: Looking again later, the authors saw that most CMV-associated TCR beta chains seemed HLA-restricted. Later work showed greater clonal expansion in HLA-associated TCR beta chains than in equally common others.

This clone was counted between two and nine times. What it recognizes is unknown. Germline CDR1 is MNHEY and CDR2 is SMNVEV (reference sequence). Trimming cost V 6 bases and J 1 base, with 18 bases left between them. The CDR3 sequence is 16 residues long. The PCR contained 60 Vbeta and 13 Jbeta primers. The table came from immunoSEQ multiplex PCR; TCRdb's copy has only in-frame clones and leaves some out. The sample carries roughly 150,000 clones, around four fifths recorded once. The chain recombines TRBV27 with TRBJ1-1; a weak D match, TRBD1 (5 bases). The clonotype originates from a man aged 25-45 years in good health and CMV-seronegative. Input material: PBMCs. The CDR3 here is CASSLSQGSSNTEAFF. In DNA, the CDR3 is TGTGCCAGCAGCTTAAGTCAGGGCAGTTCGAACACTGAAGCTTTCTTT.